The clone carrying this T cell receptor (beta chain) was observed a few times. Its antigen remains unidentified. A read error is likely, as this CDR3 ends without the conserved phenylalanine or tryptophan. This CDR3 has 13 amino acids. The V gene's germline CDR1 is SGHNT and CDR2 YYREEE (reference sequence). The V gene lost 2 bases and the J gene lost 3 bases, with 8 bases spanning the gap. Time point given: newly diagnosed GD, antithyroid drugs for less than 3 months. TCR sequences were obtained from RNA taken from PBMCs. This specimen comes from a study of regulatory T cells in long-lasting Graves disease. Study details: Antithyroid drug use was under 3 months in newly diagnosed Graves' patients.

Findings and caveats of the study: The study found TRBV28, TRBJ1-2 and TRBJ2-5 favored in persistent disease. New patients shared around 920 public clonotypes, fewer than the roughly 2,600 shared by persistent patients.

TCR beta libraries were built with iRepertoire HTBI primers and Arm-PCR of CDR3 regions. Authors' processing steps: Throughout the samples, researchers identified some 57 TRBV and approximately 15 TRBJ segments. Each CDR3 protein gets one entry after TCRdb re-called the multiplex PCR reads with MiXCR. These V and J calls originate from TCRdb's pipeline instead of the authors' own analysis. The sample shows around 250,000 distinct CDR3 sequences, around 20% of them seen only once. The origin of this receptor is a female donor with Graves disease. The chain links TRBV5-4 to TRBJ2-5, with D unclear. Sample: peripheral blood mononuclear cells (PBMCs), taken at new diagnosis, from a patient treated with antithyroid drugs. The CDR3 protein is CASSLEGKETQYS. CDR3 bases: TGTGCCAGCAGCTTAGAAGGGAAAGAGACCCAGTACTCC.